This T cell receptor (beta chain) was observed in a study of blood T cell repertoires in COVID-19. The cohort comprised adults aged about 18 to 100 years residing in approximately 25 US areas. CDR3 length: 15 amino acids. V gave up 2 bases and J gave up 4 bases, with 12 bases separating them. Germline V lookup: CDR1 SGHVS, CDR2 FNYEAQ. Only in-frame clones appear in the TCRdb table, and some are missing; sequencing was by immunoSEQ multiplex PCR. The sample yields 220,000 or so clones, 88% seen once. This TCR came from a woman in her fifties or sixties with acute COVID-19. Sequences were obtained from PBMCs or T cells enriched from blood (not recorded which). The V and J genes are TRBV7-6 and TRBJ1-5, with D possibly matching TRBD1 (6 bases). CDR3 sequence: CASSLFTGSNQPQHF. The CDR3 DNA reads as TGTGCCAGCAGCTTATTCACAGGGAGTAATCAGCCCCAGCATTTT.